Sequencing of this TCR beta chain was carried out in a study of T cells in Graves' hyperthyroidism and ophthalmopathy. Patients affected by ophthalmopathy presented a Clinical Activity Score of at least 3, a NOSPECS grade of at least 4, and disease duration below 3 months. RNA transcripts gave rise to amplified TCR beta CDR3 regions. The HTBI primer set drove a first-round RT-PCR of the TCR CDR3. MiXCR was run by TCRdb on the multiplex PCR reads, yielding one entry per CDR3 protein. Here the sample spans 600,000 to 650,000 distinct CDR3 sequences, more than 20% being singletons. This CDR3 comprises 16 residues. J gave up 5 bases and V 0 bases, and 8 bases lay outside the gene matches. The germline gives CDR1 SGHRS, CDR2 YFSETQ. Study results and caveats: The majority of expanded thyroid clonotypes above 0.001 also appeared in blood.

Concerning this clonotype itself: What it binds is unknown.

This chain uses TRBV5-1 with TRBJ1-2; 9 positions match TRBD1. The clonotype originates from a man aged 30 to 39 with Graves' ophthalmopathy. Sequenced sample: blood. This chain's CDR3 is CASSLDLGQGPYGYTF. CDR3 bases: TGCGCCAGCAGCTTGGACCTGGGACAGGGACCTTATGGCTACACCTTC.